This T cell receptor (beta chain) was sequenced for a study of neurological immune-mediated disorders. Study observations and caveats: Among expanded clones, no CDR3 amino acid sequences were shared across subjects, a pattern suggesting private repertoires in all groups.

TCRdb passed the 5' RACE reads through MiXCR, listing each CDR3 protein once. The table shows about 77,000 distinct CDR3 sequences, with approximately 10% occurring only once. This clonotype has ten or more counts. Its matching antigen is unknown. The germline V gene encodes CDR1 DFQATT and CDR2 SNEGSKA (reference sequence). V lost 6 bases and J lost 5, with 13 bases in between. The CDR3 length is 12 residues. The J gene is TRBJ1-1, the V gene TRBV20-1, with D perhaps matching TRBD1 (6 bases). Material for sequencing was PBMCs. This receptor was identified in a man aged 50 or older in good health. The CDR3 spells CSAKQGQTEAFF. The CDR3 DNA reads TGCAGTGCAAAACAGGGCCAAACTGAAGCTTTCTTT.